This T cell receptor beta chain was captured by sequencing in a study of blood T cells in healthy people across ages. Study conclusions and caveats: Estimated diversity across one million T cells was deemed an underestimate.

A J-beta primer mix and a sample-barcoded 5' primer were used in a second PCR of roughly 7 to 12 cycles. Sequencing yielded, for each sample, at least 3 million paired-end reads carrying CDR3. MiXCR, run by TCRdb on the 5' RACE reads, gives a single entry per CDR3 protein. The sample shows over a million distinct CDR3 sequences, approximately 59% of them seen only once. The germline V gene has CDR1 SSHAT and CDR2 FNYEAQ (reference sequence). The CDR3 totals 15 residues. In the case of this clonotype: The antigen is unknown. The junction and the germline gene differ at one end; a read error may be behind it.

Extractions gave at least 5 micrograms of total RNA per sample. This chain joins TRBV7-7 and TRBJ2-3; a weak D match, TRBD2 (5 bases). The clonotype comes from a man between 18 and 35 years old in good health. Sample: blood. The CDR3, as DNA: TGTGCTAGCAGCGCCTCGGGGTCTAGCACAGATACGCAGTATTTT. Protein product: CASSASGSSTDTQYF.